This T cell receptor (beta chain) is from a study of T cell responses to AZD1222 COVID-19 vaccine. Profiling relied on immunoSEQ multiplex PCR, and the TCRdb table lists in-frame clones only, not all of them. Among some 100,000 clones listed, roughly 90% were seen once. Here the sequenced sample was peripheral blood, taken on day 0 of AZD1222 vaccination. This TCR was recovered from an adult in good health.

The DNA of the CDR3 is TGCGCCAGCCAGATGGGAGGGCAAAACACCGGGGAGCTGTTTTTT. It yields the protein CASQMGGQNTGELFF. The V call is TRBV5-1, the J call TRBJ2-2; 7 positions match TRBD2. The CDR3 has 15 amino acids. The V gene end was trimmed by 7 bases and the J gene end by 2 bases; junction bases not matched to a gene: 8. From germline, CDR1 is SGHRS and CDR2 YFSETQ.